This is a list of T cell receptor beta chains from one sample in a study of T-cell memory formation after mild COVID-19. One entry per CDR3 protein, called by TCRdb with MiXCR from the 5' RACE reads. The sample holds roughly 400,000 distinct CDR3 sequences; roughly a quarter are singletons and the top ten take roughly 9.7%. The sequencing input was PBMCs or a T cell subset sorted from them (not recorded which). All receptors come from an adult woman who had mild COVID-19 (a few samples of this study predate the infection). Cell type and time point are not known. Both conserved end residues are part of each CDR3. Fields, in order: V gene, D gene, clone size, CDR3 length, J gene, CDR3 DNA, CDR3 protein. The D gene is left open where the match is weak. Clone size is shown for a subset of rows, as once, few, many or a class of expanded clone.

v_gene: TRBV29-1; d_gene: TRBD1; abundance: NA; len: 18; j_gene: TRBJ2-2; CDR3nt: TGCAGCGTTGAAGATACGCTGGGACAGGGTGCGAGCACCGGGGAGCTGTTTTTT; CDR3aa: CSVEDTLGQGASTGELFF
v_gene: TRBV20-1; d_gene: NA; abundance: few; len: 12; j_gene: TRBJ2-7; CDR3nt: TGCAGTGCACGCGAGGGTAACTACGAGCAGTACTTC; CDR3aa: CSAREGNYEQYF
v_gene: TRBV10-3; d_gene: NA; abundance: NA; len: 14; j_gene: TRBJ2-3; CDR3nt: TGTGCCATCAGTGAGGGGCAACTCACAGATACGCAGTATTTT; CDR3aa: CAISEGQLTDTQYF
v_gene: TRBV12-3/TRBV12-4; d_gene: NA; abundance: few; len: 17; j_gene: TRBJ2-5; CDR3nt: TGTGCCAGCAGTTGCCCGGGCCCGAGGGTCTCGCTATGGACCCAGTACTTC; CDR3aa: CASSCPGPRVSLWTQYF
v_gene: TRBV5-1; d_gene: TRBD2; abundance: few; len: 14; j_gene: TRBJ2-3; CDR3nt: TGCGCCAGCAGCTACAGAGCGGGAGCAGATACGCAGTATTTT; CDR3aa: CASSYRAGADTQYF
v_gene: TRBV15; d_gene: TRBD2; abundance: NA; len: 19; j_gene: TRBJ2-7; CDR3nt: TGTGCCACCAGCAGAGGTGGATTTAGCGGGAGGGTTTTGAGCTACGAGCAGTACTTC; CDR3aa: CATSRGGFSGRVLSYEQYF
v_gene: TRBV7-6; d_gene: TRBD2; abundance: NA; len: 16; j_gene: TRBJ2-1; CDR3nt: TGTGCCAGCAGCCCGCTGGCGGGGGGGTTCTACAATGAGCAGTTCTTC; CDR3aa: CASSPLAGGFYNEQFF
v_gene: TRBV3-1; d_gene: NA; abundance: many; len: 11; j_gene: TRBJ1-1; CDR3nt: TGTGCCAGCAGCCAGTTTTATGAAGCTTTCTTT; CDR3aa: CASSQFYEAFF
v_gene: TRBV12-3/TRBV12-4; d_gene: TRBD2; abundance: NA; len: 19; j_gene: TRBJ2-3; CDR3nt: TGTGCCAGCAGTTTAGCGCAACTAGCGGGACGCCTTCGCGCAGATACGCAGTATTTT; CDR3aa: CASSLAQLAGRLRADTQYF
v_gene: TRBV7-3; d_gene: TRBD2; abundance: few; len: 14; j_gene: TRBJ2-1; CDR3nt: TGTGCCACCACCCCGGGGGGGCCCCACAATGAGCAGTTCTTC; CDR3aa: CATTPGGPHNEQFF
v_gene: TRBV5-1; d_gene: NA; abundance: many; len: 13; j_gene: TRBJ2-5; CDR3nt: TGCGCCAGCAGCCAGGCTCCACGAGAGACCCAGTACTTC; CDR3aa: CASSQAPRETQYF
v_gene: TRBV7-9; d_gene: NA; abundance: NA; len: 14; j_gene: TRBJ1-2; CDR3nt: TGTGCCAGCAGCTCAGCACGTATGTCGGATGGCTACACCTTC; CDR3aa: CASSSARMSDGYTF
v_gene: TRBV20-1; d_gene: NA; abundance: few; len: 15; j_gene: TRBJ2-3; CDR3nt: TGCAGTGCGAAGGGGCGCCCTGGCTTCAGGGATACGCAGTATTTT; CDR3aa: CSAKGRPGFRDTQYF
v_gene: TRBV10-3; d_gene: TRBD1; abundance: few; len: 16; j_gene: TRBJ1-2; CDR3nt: TGTGCCATCAGTGAAGGGGACAGGGAAAGTGTCGATGGCTACACCTTC; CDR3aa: CAISEGDRESVDGYTF
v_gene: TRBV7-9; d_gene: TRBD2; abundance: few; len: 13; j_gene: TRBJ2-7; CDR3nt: TGTGCCAGCAGACGGACTAGCGGGAAAGAGCAGTACTTC; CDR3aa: CASRRTSGKEQYF
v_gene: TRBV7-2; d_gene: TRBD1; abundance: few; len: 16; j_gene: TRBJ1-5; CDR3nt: TGTGCCAGCAGCTTAGCTGGCAGGGGGCACGGCCAGCCCCAGCATTTT; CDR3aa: CASSLAGRGHGQPQHF
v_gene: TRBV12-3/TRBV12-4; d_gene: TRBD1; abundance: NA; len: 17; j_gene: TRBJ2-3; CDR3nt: TGTGCCAGCAGTTTAGCTGTTTCGGACAGGGGGACAGATACGCAGTATTTT; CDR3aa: CASSLAVSDRGTDTQYF
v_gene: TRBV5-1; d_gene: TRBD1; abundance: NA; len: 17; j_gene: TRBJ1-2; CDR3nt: TGCGCCAGCAGCTCATCTTTGGACAGGGGGTTGATCCATGGCTACACCTTC; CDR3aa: CASSSSLDRGLIHGYTF
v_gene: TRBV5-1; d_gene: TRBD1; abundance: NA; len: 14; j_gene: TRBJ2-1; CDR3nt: TGCGCCAGCAGCTTGGGGACAGGGGCTGGTGAGCAGTTCTTC; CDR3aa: CASSLGTGAGEQFF
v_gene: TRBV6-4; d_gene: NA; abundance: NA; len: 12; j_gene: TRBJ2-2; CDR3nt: TGTGCCAGCAGTGATACCCCCGGGGAGCTGTTTTTT; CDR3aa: CASSDTPGELFF
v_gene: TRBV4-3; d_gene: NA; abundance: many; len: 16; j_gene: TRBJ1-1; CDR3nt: TGCGCCAGCAGCCAAGGAGAAGGAGAAGGGGGTACCGAAGCTTTCTTT; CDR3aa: CASSQGEGEGGTEAFF
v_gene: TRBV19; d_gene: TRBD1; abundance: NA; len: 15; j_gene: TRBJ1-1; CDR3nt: TGTGCCAGTAGTCTCTGGACAGGGGTGAGCACTGAAGCTTTCTTT; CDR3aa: CASSLWTGVSTEAFF
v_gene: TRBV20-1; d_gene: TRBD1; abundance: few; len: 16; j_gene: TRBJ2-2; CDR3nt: TGCAGTGCTAGAGATCTAAGACAGGGGAACACCGGGGAGCTGTTTTTT; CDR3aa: CSARDLRQGNTGELFF
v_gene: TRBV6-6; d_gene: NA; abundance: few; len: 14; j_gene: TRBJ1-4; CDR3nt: TGTGCCAGCAGCCCCCGGAGGGAAACGAGAAAACTGTTTTTT; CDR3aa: CASSPRRETRKLFF
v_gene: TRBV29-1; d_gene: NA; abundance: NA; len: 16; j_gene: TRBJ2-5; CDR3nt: TGCAGCGTTGAGAGAACTAGCTTGGGGTACCAAGAGACCCAGTACTTC; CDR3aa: CSVERTSLGYQETQYF
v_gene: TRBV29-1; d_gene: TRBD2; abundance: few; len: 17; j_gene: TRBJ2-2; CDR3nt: TGCAGCGTTGAGCTGGCTAGCGGGGCACGGAACACCGGGGAGCTGTTTTTT; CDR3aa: CSVELASGARNTGELFF